This is a list of T cell receptor beta chains from one sample in a study. TCRdb used MiXCR to reprocess the 5' RACE reads, holding one entry per CDR3 protein. This table has some 45,000 distinct CDR3 sequences, 25% to 30% appearing once. Sequencing used naive CD4+ T cells sorted from blood. Receptors originate from a female donor with breast cancer. Both conserved end residues are part of each CDR3. Each record gives: clone size, D gene, CDR3 length, J gene, V gene, CDR3 protein, CDR3 DNA. D genes are given only for firm matches. The listing skips clone size in some rows; elsewhere it reads once, few, many or a size class.

clone_size: .
d_call: .
cdr3_length: 16
j_call: TRBJ2-6
v_call: TRBV5-1
cdr3_aa: CASSLEGGPGANVLTF
cdr3_nt: TGCGCCAGCAGCTTGGAGGGAGGACCAGGGGCCAACGTCCTGACTTTC

clone_size: .
d_call: .
cdr3_length: 12
j_call: TRBJ2-3
v_call: TRBV29-1
cdr3_aa: CSVEYSTDTQYF
cdr3_nt: TGCAGCGTTGAATATAGCACAGATACGCAGTATTTT

clone_size: few
d_call: .
cdr3_length: 14
j_call: TRBJ1-1
v_call: TRBV7-9
cdr3_aa: CASSFDHMNTEAFF
cdr3_nt: TGTGCCAGCAGCTTCGACCACATGAACACTGAAGCTTTCTTT

clone_size: .
d_call: TRBD1
cdr3_length: 15
j_call: TRBJ1-4
v_call: TRBV4-3
cdr3_aa: CASSQLSGQGEKLFF
cdr3_nt: TGCGCCAGCAGCCAACTGAGCGGACAGGGTGAAAAACTGTTTTTT

clone_size: .
d_call: TRBD1
cdr3_length: 16
j_call: TRBJ1-5
v_call: TRBV7-2
cdr3_aa: CASSQEGTGGGQPQHF
cdr3_nt: TGTGCCAGCAGCCAAGAAGGGACAGGGGGAGGTCAGCCCCAGCATTTT

clone_size: .
d_call: .
cdr3_length: 19
j_call: TRBJ2-7
v_call: TRBV27
cdr3_aa: CASSLKPPTRGGAWYEQYF
cdr3_nt: TGTGCCAGCAGTTTAAAACCCCCCACTAGGGGGGGGGCTTGGTACGAGCAGTACTTC

clone_size: .
d_call: .
cdr3_length: 13
j_call: TRBJ2-1
v_call: TRBV27
cdr3_aa: CASSFFPKNEQFF
cdr3_nt: TGTGCCAGCAGTTTTTTCCCCAAGAATGAGCAGTTCTTC

clone_size: .
d_call: .
cdr3_length: 12
j_call: TRBJ2-3
v_call: TRBV29-1
cdr3_aa: CSVELGPDTQYF
cdr3_nt: TGCAGCGTTGAGTTGGGCCCAGATACGCAGTATTTT

clone_size: .
d_call: .
cdr3_length: 16
j_call: TRBJ2-1
v_call: TRBV20-1
cdr3_aa: CSAGDHYGRAENEQFF
cdr3_nt: TGCAGTGCTGGAGATCATTACGGAAGGGCTGAGAATGAGCAGTTCTTC

clone_size: many
d_call: .
cdr3_length: 12
j_call: TRBJ2-7
v_call: TRBV2
cdr3_aa: CAAGPSSYEQYF
cdr3_nt: TGTGCAGCCGGGCCCTCCTCCTACGAGCAGTACTTC

clone_size: .
d_call: .
cdr3_length: 13
j_call: TRBJ2-5
v_call: TRBV18
cdr3_aa: CASSLSYQETQYF
cdr3_nt: TGTGCCAGCTCACTTTCGTACCAAGAGACCCAGTACTTC

clone_size: .
d_call: .
cdr3_length: 14
j_call: TRBJ1-1
v_call: TRBV10-2
cdr3_aa: CASSGWTQFPEAFF
cdr3_nt: TGCGCCAGCAGTGGCTGGACCCAATTCCCTGAAGCTTTCTTT

clone_size: .
d_call: .
cdr3_length: 13
j_call: TRBJ1-4
v_call: TRBV12-3/TRBV12-4
cdr3_aa: CASRKDWREKLFF
cdr3_nt: TGTGCCAGCAGAAAAGACTGGCGGGAAAAACTGTTTTTT

clone_size: few
d_call: TRBD1
cdr3_length: 14
j_call: TRBJ1-1
v_call: TRBV13
cdr3_aa: CASSRGQGDTEAFF
cdr3_nt: TGTGCCAGCAGCCGCGGACAGGGGGACACTGAAGCTTTCTTT

clone_size: .
d_call: .
cdr3_length: 15
j_call: TRBJ1-1
v_call: TRBV25-1
cdr3_aa: CASTSLRGDGTEAFF
cdr3_nt: TGTGCCAGCACTTCCTTGAGAGGGGATGGCACTGAAGCTTTCTTT

clone_size: few
d_call: TRBD1
cdr3_length: 14
j_call: TRBJ2-2
v_call: TRBV20-1
cdr3_aa: CSAGDRGDTGELFF
cdr3_nt: TGCAGTGCTGGCGACAGGGGGGACACCGGGGAGCTGTTTTTT

clone_size: .
d_call: .
cdr3_length: 15
j_call: TRBJ2-6
v_call: TRBV6-1
cdr3_aa: CASSSRHSGANVLTF
cdr3_nt: TGTGCCAGCAGCTCCCGGCACTCTGGGGCCAACGTCCTGACTTTC

clone_size: few
d_call: .
cdr3_length: 14
j_call: TRBJ2-1
v_call: TRBV10-3
cdr3_aa: CAISDLPLYNEQFF
cdr3_nt: TGTGCCATCAGTGATTTACCCCTGTACAATGAGCAGTTCTTC

clone_size: .
d_call: TRBD2
cdr3_length: 16
j_call: TRBJ2-5
v_call: TRBV11-3
cdr3_aa: CASNLGVSGAQETQYF
cdr3_nt: TGTGCCAGCAACTTAGGGGTCAGCGGGGCACAAGAGACCCAGTACTTC

clone_size: .
d_call: .
cdr3_length: 17
j_call: TRBJ1-6
v_call: TRBV12-3/TRBV12-4
cdr3_aa: CASSPRGAGDSDSPLHF
cdr3_nt: TGTGCCAGCAGTCCCCGGGGAGCAGGGGATTCGGATTCACCCCTCCACTTT

clone_size: .
d_call: TRBD2
cdr3_length: 17
j_call: TRBJ2-2
v_call: TRBV6-1
cdr3_aa: CASTSLAGFAGTGELFF
cdr3_nt: TGTGCCAGCACCTCACTAGCGGGGTTTGCCGGGACCGGGGAGCTGTTTTTT

clone_size: .
d_call: .
cdr3_length: 14
j_call: TRBJ2-5
v_call: TRBV4-1
cdr3_aa: CASSQPQGLGTQYF
cdr3_nt: TGCGCCAGCAGCCAACCCCAGGGGCTAGGAACCCAGTACTTC

clone_size: .
d_call: TRBD2
cdr3_length: 14
j_call: TRBJ2-1
v_call: TRBV30
cdr3_aa: CAWGTSGSYNEQFF
cdr3_nt: TGTGCCTGGGGGACTAGCGGGAGCTACAATGAGCAGTTCTTC

clone_size: many
d_call: .
cdr3_length: 14
j_call: TRBJ2-5
v_call: TRBV6-1
cdr3_aa: CASTARGLGETQYF
cdr3_nt: TGTGCCAGCACCGCGCGGGGGCTAGGAGAGACCCAGTACTTC

clone_size: many
d_call: .
cdr3_length: 14
j_call: TRBJ1-2
v_call: TRBV7-2
cdr3_aa: CASSLASSGIGYTF
cdr3_nt: TGTGCCAGCAGCTTAGCGTCATCCGGGATTGGCTACACCTTC

clone_size: .
d_call: TRBD1
cdr3_length: 13
j_call: TRBJ2-7
v_call: TRBV4-1
cdr3_aa: CASSLRDSYEQYF
cdr3_nt: TGCGCCAGCAGCCTCAGGGACAGCTACGAGCAGTACTTC

clone_size: .
d_call: TRBD2
cdr3_length: 16
j_call: TRBJ2-1
v_call: TRBV6-2/TRBV6-3
cdr3_aa: CASSYSGLAGGGEQFF
cdr3_nt: TGTGCCAGCAGTTACTCTGGACTAGCGGGAGGAGGTGAGCAGTTCTTC

clone_size: many
d_call: TRBD2
cdr3_length: 17
j_call: TRBJ2-7
v_call: TRBV5-1
cdr3_aa: CASSSPPGLVIHNEQYF
cdr3_nt: TGCGCCAGCAGTTCCCCCCCGGGACTAGTAATACATAACGAGCAGTACTTC

clone_size: .
d_call: .
cdr3_length: 14
j_call: TRBJ1-1
v_call: TRBV29-1
cdr3_aa: CSVVGRDRYTEAFF
cdr3_nt: TGCAGCGTTGTAGGTCGTGACAGATACACTGAAGCTTTCTTT

clone_size: few
d_call: TRBD2
cdr3_length: 19
j_call: TRBJ2-1
v_call: TRBV7-2
cdr3_aa: CASSPRLAGAQSSYNEQFF
cdr3_nt: TGTGCCAGCAGCCCAAGACTAGCGGGAGCCCAAAGCTCCTACAATGAGCAGTTCTTC

clone_size: many
d_call: .
cdr3_length: 13
j_call: TRBJ1-5
v_call: TRBV20-1
cdr3_aa: CSARDISGRPQHF
cdr3_nt: TGCAGTGCTAGAGATATATCGGGGAGGCCCCAGCATTTT

clone_size: few
d_call: .
cdr3_length: 13
j_call: TRBJ2-2
v_call: TRBV25-1
cdr3_aa: CASSEFLSGELFF
cdr3_nt: TGTGCCAGCAGTGAATTTCTCTCCGGGGAGCTGTTTTTT

clone_size: .
d_call: TRBD1
cdr3_length: 14
j_call: TRBJ2-7
v_call: TRBV5-1
cdr3_aa: CASSLETGLYEQYF
cdr3_nt: TGCGCCAGCAGCTTGGAGACAGGGTTATACGAGCAGTACTTC

clone_size: few
d_call: TRBD2
cdr3_length: 15
j_call: TRBJ2-1
v_call: TRBV11-3
cdr3_aa: CASSRSSGEGDEQFF
cdr3_nt: TGTGCCAGCAGCCGTTCTAGCGGGGAGGGCGATGAGCAGTTCTTC

clone_size: .
d_call: .
cdr3_length: 13
j_call: TRBJ1-6
v_call: TRBV6-5
cdr3_aa: CASSYEGNSPLHF
cdr3_nt: TGTGCCAGCAGTTACGAGGGGAATTCACCCCTCCACTTT

clone_size: few
d_call: .
cdr3_length: 13
j_call: TRBJ1-2
v_call: TRBV6-6
cdr3_aa: CASSPGTNYGYTF
cdr3_nt: TGTGCCAGCAGTCCCGGGACAAACTATGGCTACACCTTC

clone_size: .
d_call: .
cdr3_length: 13
j_call: TRBJ1-1
v_call: TRBV11-2
cdr3_aa: CASSLTWDTEAFF
cdr3_nt: TGTGCCAGCAGCCTCACCTGGGACACTGAAGCTTTCTTT

clone_size: .
d_call: .
cdr3_length: 15
j_call: TRBJ2-1
v_call: TRBV21-1
cdr3_aa: CASSKAYRGYNEQFF
cdr3_nt: TGTGCCAGCAGCAAAGCGTACAGGGGTTACAATGAGCAGTTCTTC

clone_size: .
d_call: TRBD1
cdr3_length: 12
j_call: TRBJ1-1
v_call: TRBV7-8
cdr3_aa: CASSKYTGVAFF
cdr3_nt: TGTGCCAGCAGCAAATACACAGGGGTAGCTTTCTTT

clone_size: .
d_call: .
cdr3_length: 17
j_call: TRBJ1-2
v_call: TRBV20-1
cdr3_aa: CSAEARGGQFGLYGYTF
cdr3_nt: TGCAGTGCTGAAGCAAGAGGGGGACAATTCGGGCTATATGGCTACACCTTC

clone_size: medium-sized
d_call: .
cdr3_length: 13
j_call: TRBJ1-5
v_call: TRBV4-1
cdr3_aa: CASSQRPGEPQHF
cdr3_nt: TGCGCCAGCAGCCAACGACCAGGGGAGCCCCAGCATTTT

clone_size: .
d_call: TRBD1
cdr3_length: 15
j_call: TRBJ1-5
v_call: TRBV5-6
cdr3_aa: CASSSGTGNNKPQHF
cdr3_nt: TGTGCCAGCAGCTCCGGGACAGGGAATAATAAGCCCCAGCATTTT

clone_size: few
d_call: .
cdr3_length: 12
j_call: TRBJ1-2
v_call: TRBV6-5
cdr3_aa: CASGTTAYGYTF
cdr3_nt: TGTGCCAGCGGGACGACAGCCTATGGCTACACCTTC

clone_size: few
d_call: .
cdr3_length: 14
j_call: TRBJ2-1
v_call: TRBV4-1
cdr3_aa: CASSRVGRGNEQFF
cdr3_nt: TGCGCCAGCAGCCGGGTGGGCAGAGGCAATGAGCAGTTCTTC

clone_size: .
d_call: .
cdr3_length: 14
j_call: TRBJ2-7
v_call: TRBV5-6
cdr3_aa: CASSLQMAGYEQYF
cdr3_nt: TGTGCCAGCAGCTTACAAATGGCCGGCTACGAGCAGTACTTC

clone_size: many
d_call: .
cdr3_length: 17
j_call: TRBJ2-7
v_call: TRBV6-1
cdr3_aa: CASTWSFSRSESYEQYF
cdr3_nt: TGTGCCAGCACTTGGTCTTTTTCTCGTTCAGAATCCTACGAGCAGTACTTC

clone_size: .
d_call: .
cdr3_length: 15
j_call: TRBJ2-1
v_call: TRBV2
cdr3_aa: CASSPGLALYNEQFF
cdr3_nt: TGTGCCAGCAGCCCGGGGCTAGCGCTTTACAATGAGCAGTTCTTC